This is a list of T cell receptor beta chains from one sample in a study of naive and memory T cell subsets. TCRdb re-analysed the 5' RACE reads in MiXCR, keeping a single row per CDR3 protein. The sample carries approximately 27,000 distinct CDR3 sequences, under 30% recorded once. These receptors originate from a female donor in good health. CDR3s include the opening cysteine and the closing phenylalanine or tryptophan. Each record gives: J gene, clone size, D gene, V gene, CDR3 DNA, CDR3 protein. The D gene is left open where the match is weak. Size tells how often a clone was seen (once, few, many) or the class of an expanded clone, and some rows leave it out.

J: TRBJ2-7
size: medium-sized
D: TRBD1
V: TRBV7-9
DNA: TGTGCCAGCAGCCCGCGACCGGGACAGGGATTGGGCGAGCAGTACTTC
CDR3: CASSPRPGQGLGEQYF

J: TRBJ2-1
size: many
D: TRBD2
V: TRBV6-1
DNA: TGTGCCAGCAGTGAAGAAGCGGGGGGGTACAATGAGCAGTTCTTC
CDR3: CASSEEAGGYNEQFF

J: TRBJ2-7
size: few
D: TRBD2
V: TRBV6-2/TRBV6-3
DNA: TGTGCCAGCAGTTTCAGCGGGAGCTCCTACGAGCAGTACTTC
CDR3: CASSFSGSSYEQYF

J: TRBJ2-2
size: few
D: .
V: TRBV6-6
DNA: TGTGCCAGCAGTCCCCAGCGGAACACCGGGGAGCTGTTTTTT
CDR3: CASSPQRNTGELFF

J: TRBJ1-1
size: many
D: .
V: TRBV20-1
DNA: TGCAGTGCTACCAGGACGGGAGGAAGAGCTTTCTTT
CDR3: CSATRTGGRAFF

J: TRBJ1-1
size: medium-sized
D: .
V: TRBV18
DNA: TGTGCCAGCTCACCACGGGAAGTGAACACTGAAGCTTTCTTT
CDR3: CASSPREVNTEAFF

J: TRBJ2-7
size: .
D: .
V: TRBV7-2
DNA: TGTGCCAGCAGCCCCGTCTGGGGGTACGAGCAGTACTTC
CDR3: CASSPVWGYEQYF

J: TRBJ1-2
size: once
D: .
V: TRBV12-3/TRBV12-4
DNA: TGTGCCAGCAGTTTCGTGGCGGTTGGCTACACCTTC
CDR3: CASSFVAVGYTF

J: TRBJ2-7
size: .
D: TRBD2
V: TRBV12-3/TRBV12-4
DNA: TGTGCCAGCAGTTTAGGGACTAGCGGGAGCCCCAGCTCCTACGAGCAGTACTTC
CDR3: CASSLGTSGSPSSYEQYF

J: TRBJ2-7
size: .
D: TRBD2
V: TRBV6-2/TRBV6-3
DNA: TGTGCCAGCAGTTACTCGATGGCCAGCGGGGGGTCCGGCACCTACGAGCAGTACTTC
CDR3: CASSYSMASGGSGTYEQYF

J: TRBJ2-2
size: .
D: TRBD2
V: TRBV6-4
DNA: TGTGCCAGCAGTGTTGCTAGCGGGGGCAGCGCCGGGGAGCTGTTTTTT
CDR3: CASSVASGGSAGELFF

J: TRBJ2-1
size: .
D: .
V: TRBV5-1
DNA: TGCGCCAGCAGCGCCCAAGCCCCCTACAATGAGCAGTTCTTC
CDR3: CASSAQAPYNEQFF

J: TRBJ2-7
size: few
D: TRBD2
V: TRBV5-1
DNA: TGCGCCAGCAGCGGGACTACCTCCTACGAGCAGTACTTC
CDR3: CASSGTTSYEQYF

J: TRBJ1-1
size: .
D: .
V: TRBV9
DNA: TGTGCCAGCAGCGCGAACGTAGCGAACACTGAAGCTTTCTTT
CDR3: CASSANVANTEAFF

J: TRBJ1-2
size: .
D: .
V: TRBV29-1
DNA: TGCAGCGTTGAGAACACTGGAACTATTTCTCACTATGGCTACACCTTC
CDR3: CSVENTGTISHYGYTF

J: TRBJ2-3
size: .
D: TRBD2
V: TRBV7-2
DNA: TGTGCCAGCAGCTTTAGGCGGGAGACATCAGATACGCAGTATTTT
CDR3: CASSFRRETSDTQYF

J: TRBJ2-7
size: many
D: .
V: TRBV20-1
DNA: TGCAGTGCTAGAGGCCTACCGGGACGTAGCTCCTACGAGCAGTACTTC
CDR3: CSARGLPGRSSYEQYF

J: TRBJ1-4
size: few
D: .
V: TRBV29-1
DNA: TGCAGCGTTGAAGGACACTCAACTAATGAAAAACTGTTTTTT
CDR3: CSVEGHSTNEKLFF

J: TRBJ1-6
size: once
D: TRBD1
V: TRBV12-3/TRBV12-4
DNA: TGTGCCAGCAGTTCACCGGGGACAGGGGGTTCACCCCTCCACTTT
CDR3: CASSSPGTGGSPLHF

J: TRBJ2-2
size: .
D: .
V: TRBV29-1
DNA: TGCAGCGTTGAAACCCCGATGGGCAACACCGGGGAGCTGTTTTTT
CDR3: CSVETPMGNTGELFF

J: TRBJ2-1
size: many
D: .
V: TRBV15
DNA: TGTGCCACCAGCAGGGGCGGACCGACTTACAATGAGCAGTTCTTC
CDR3: CATSRGGPTYNEQFF

J: TRBJ1-1
size: medium-sized
D: .
V: TRBV19
DNA: TGTGCCAGTAGCACTTGGTGGGACACTGAAGCTTTCTTT
CDR3: CASSTWWDTEAFF

J: TRBJ1-1
size: many
D: .
V: TRBV29-1
DNA: TGCAGCGCCCGGACGGAAACGGGAGCTTTCTTT
CDR3: CSARTETGAFF

J: TRBJ2-2
size: many
D: .
V: TRBV12-3/TRBV12-4
DNA: TGTGCCAGCAGTCCTAGGCCTAACACCGGGGAGCTGTTTTTT
CDR3: CASSPRPNTGELFF

J: TRBJ2-2
size: once
D: .
V: TRBV7-9
DNA: TGTGCCAGCAGCTTAGTGGCTGGGTTCGACGGGGAGCTGTTTTTT
CDR3: CASSLVAGFDGELFF

J: TRBJ1-5
size: few
D: .
V: TRBV12-3/TRBV12-4
DNA: TGTGCCAGCAGCATGGGCCCATTCAATCAGCCCCAGCATTTT
CDR3: CASSMGPFNQPQHF

J: TRBJ1-1
size: few
D: .
V: TRBV2
DNA: TGTGCCAGCACAGGGGAGATAGGTACTGAAGCTTTCTTT
CDR3: CASTGEIGTEAFF

J: TRBJ2-7
size: .
D: TRBD1
V: TRBV29-1
DNA: TGCAGCGCAGTCCCGGGACAGGGGTACGAGCAGTACTTC
CDR3: CSAVPGQGYEQYF

J: TRBJ2-1
size: .
D: TRBD2
V: TRBV9
DNA: TGTGCCAGCAGCGACCCGACTAGCGGGTCCTACAATGAGCAGTTCTTC
CDR3: CASSDPTSGSYNEQFF

J: TRBJ2-7
size: medium-sized
D: TRBD2
V: TRBV7-2
DNA: TGTGCCAGCAGCCTGAGACTAGCGGGGGACTTAGAGCAGTACTTC
CDR3: CASSLRLAGDLEQYF

J: TRBJ2-2
size: .
D: .
V: TRBV5-1
DNA: TGCGCCAGCAGCCCGTTAGGGGGGCGGACCGGGGAGCTGTTTTTT
CDR3: CASSPLGGRTGELFF

J: TRBJ1-2
size: .
D: .
V: TRBV6-5
DNA: TGTGCCAGCAGTTACTGGGGAAATGGCTACACCTTC
CDR3: CASSYWGNGYTF

J: TRBJ2-5
size: medium-sized
D: .
V: TRBV1
DNA: TGCACCAGCAGCCCCAACTCCGGTGGAGGAGAGACCCAGTACTTC
CDR3: CTSSPNSGGGETQYF

J: TRBJ2-2
size: .
D: .
V: TRBV6-5
DNA: TGTGCCAGCAGTTGGGGGGCGCGGAACACCGGGGAGCTGTTTTTT
CDR3: CASSWGARNTGELFF

J: TRBJ1-1
size: .
D: .
V: TRBV6-5
DNA: TGTGCCAGCAGTGCCGACAGGCTAAGTGGAGCTTTCTTT
CDR3: CASSADRLSGAFF

J: TRBJ2-7
size: .
D: TRBD1
V: TRBV10-3
DNA: TGTGCCACTAGGGACAGGGACGTGTTCGAGCAGTACTTC
CDR3: CATRDRDVFEQYF

J: TRBJ1-6
size: many
D: TRBD1
V: TRBV20-1
DNA: TGCAGTGCTACATGGGACAGGGGGCGGAATTCACCCCTCCACTTT
CDR3: CSATWDRGRNSPLHF

J: TRBJ1-3
size: .
D: .
V: TRBV20-1
DNA: TGTGCCGTGATGGGACGTTACTCTGGAAACACCATATATTTT
CDR3: CAVMGRYSGNTIYF

J: TRBJ2-3
size: .
D: TRBD2
V: TRBV29-1
DNA: TGCAGCGTTGAGGGACTAGCTGAACACACAGATACGCAGTATTTT
CDR3: CSVEGLAEHTDTQYF

J: TRBJ2-2
size: many
D: .
V: TRBV7-8
DNA: TGTGCCAGCAGCTTAGACCCAGGGTTTTTACGGTCCGGGGAGCTGTTTTTT
CDR3: CASSLDPGFLRSGELFF

J: TRBJ1-2
size: .
D: TRBD1
V: TRBV29-1
DNA: TGCAGCGTCGGACAGGTTTATGGCTACACCTTC
CDR3: CSVGQVYGYTF